One and the same sample provided the 25 T cell receptor beta chains below, sequenced in a study of T-cell memory formation after mild COVID-19. TCRdb passed the 5' RACE reads through MiXCR, listing each CDR3 protein once. The repertoire holds some 270,000 distinct CDR3 sequences, with roughly 15% as singletons. The sample consisted of PBMCs or a T cell subset sorted from them (not recorded which). The receptors shown here come from an adult woman who had mild COVID-19 (a few samples of this study predate the infection). Cell type and time point are not known.

The V and J genes are TRBV2 and TRBJ2-7, with unresolved D. This CDR3 is built from 17 residues. Germline V gives CDR1 SNHLY, CDR2 FYNNEI. V was shortened by 6 bases and J by 5 bases, with 26 bases between the two germline ends. The CDR3 DNA reads TGTGCCAGCAGCCGACCCCCCCTCCGGACCCGTTTCCACGAGCAGTACTTC. It is translated as CASSRPPLRTRFHEQYF.

The chain employs TRBV5-5 and TRBJ1-6; no clear D. The CDR3 sequence is 12 residues long. The germline CDR1 and CDR2 sequences are SGHKS and YYEKEE (reference sequence). V lost 6 bases and J lost 5, with 6 bases in between. CDR3 nucleotide sequence: TGTGCCAGCACCACAAATAATTCACCCCTCCACTTT. Its protein product is CASTTNNSPLHF. Supplemented by reference TRBV5-5 and TRBJ1-6, the full variable domain reads DAGVTQSPTHLIKTRGQQVTLRCSPISGHKSVSWYQQVLGQGPQFIFQYYEKEERGRGNFPDRFSARQFPNYSSELNVNALLLGDSALYLCASTTNNSPLHFGNGTRLTVT.

The chain employs TRBV2 and TRBJ2-3; possible D gene TRBD1, 6 bases. V gave up 8 bases and J gave up 5 bases, with 17 bases separating them. Per germline, CDR1 SNHLY and CDR2 FYNNEI. This CDR3 has 14 amino acids. CDR3 protein: CASRTGPRIDTQYF. CDR3 coding DNA: TGTGCCAGCCGTACAGGGCCCCGGATAGATACGCAGTATTTT.

The sample holds many counts of this clonotype. The J gene is TRBJ2-5, the V gene TRBV12-3 or TRBV12-4; D gene ambiguous. The CDR3 length is 14 residues. The V end lost 7 bases, the J end lost 2 bases, and 14 bases lay between the germline ends. CDR3 in amino acids: CASTKQRLQETQYF. The CDR3 nucleotides read TGTGCCAGCACTAAACAGAGACTGCAAGAGACCCAGTACTTC.

This clonotype was counted only a few times. The chain has TRBV12-3 or TRBV12-4 and TRBJ1-1, with D perhaps matching TRBD1 (6 bases). The CDR3 spans 15 residues. V lost 5 bases, J lost 0 bases, and 13 bases lay in between. In DNA, the CDR3 is TGTGCCAGCAGTCTCAGGGGCCTCATGAACACTGAAGCTTTCTTT. It yields the protein CASSLRGLMNTEAFF.

About this clonotype: One junction end does not reproduce the germline sequence, and a read error may be involved. The rearrangement links TRBV11-2 to TRBJ2-1, with 9 bases aligning to TRBD2. CDR1 SGHAT and CDR2 FQNNGV come from the germline V gene. The CDR3 is made up of 13 amino acids. The CDR3 region has the DNA TGTGCCAGCAGATTAGCGGGAGTGGACGAGCAGTTCTTC. This codes for CASRLAGVDEQFF.

The chain couples TRBV24-1 to TRBJ1-1; TRBD1 aligns across 11 bases. CDR1 is KGHDR, CDR2 SFDVKD, per germline. V lost 2 bases and J lost 4; bases outside the gene matches: 8. The CDR3 sequence is 17 residues long. The CDR3 reads CATSDSSGTGGSTEAFF. CDR3 coding DNA: TGTGCCACCAGTGATTCTTCCGGGACAGGGGGTTCCACTGAAGCTTTCTTT.

The genes are TRBV10-3 and TRBJ2-1; D ambiguous. Trimming shortened V by 4 bases and J by 8 bases, and 15 bases separated the two germline ends. Germline assignment: CDR1 ENHRY and CDR2 SYGVKD. This CDR3 spans 14 amino acids. CDR3: CAISVASSTHEQFF. The CDR3, as DNA: TGTGCCATCAGTGTGGCTAGTAGCACCCATGAGCAGTTCTTC.

V and J are TRBV5-1 and TRBJ2-1, with 7 bases lining up with TRBD1. The CDR3 spans 13 residues. V dropped 1 base and J dropped 7; count of bases not matched to a gene: 2. The germline V gene has CDR1 SGHRS and CDR2 YFSETQ. Here the CDR3 reads CASSLQTGNEQFF. DNA for the CDR3: TGCGCCAGCAGCTTGCAGACAGGGAATGAGCAGTTCTTC.

A few counts support this clonotype. The gene calls are TRBV12-3 or TRBV12-4 and TRBJ1-1, with unresolved D. This CDR3 has 11 residues. Trimming left V 9 bases short and J 4 bases short, with 9 bases between. The CDR3 DNA reads TGTGCCAGTGTGAGAAGCACTGAAGCTTTCTTT. Translated: CASVRSTEAFF.

The chain uses TRBV14 and TRBJ2-5; 9 bases line up with TRBD2. With 3 bases clipped from V and 2 bases from J, the junction kept 7 bases outside the gene matches. CDR3 length: 16 amino acids. Germline values: CDR1 SGHDN, CDR2 FVKESK. As DNA, the CDR3 is TGTGCCAGCAGCCACGAGGGACTAGCAAAACAAGAGACCCAGTACTTC. Amino acid sequence: CASSHEGLAKQETQYF.

This clonotype has at least ten counts. The chain joins TRBV4-1 to TRBJ2-5; D gene uncertain. The ends were cut back, 0 bases at V and 6 bases at J, with 14 bases in the middle. CDR1 and CDR2 (germline): MGHRA, YSYEKL. The CDR3 is made up of 15 amino acids. The CDR3 protein is CASSQDYTTLKTQYF. The CDR3 DNA sequence: TGCGCCAGCAGCCAAGATTATACTACACTAAAGACCCAGTACTTC.

The table lists this clonotype with a few counts. The J gene is TRBJ2-7, the V gene TRBV12-3 or TRBV12-4; 8 nucleotides agree with TRBD1. This CDR3 has 15 residues. V lost 1 base and J lost 6; bases outside the gene matches: 8. The CDR3 bases are TGTGCCAGCAGTTTAGGAGGACAGGGCATGGGCGAGCAGTACTTC. It translates to CASSLGGQGMGEQYF.

This chain connects TRBV20-1 to TRBJ1-4, with TRBD1 matching over 7 bases. The V gene end was trimmed by 1 base and the J gene end by 11 bases; junction bases not matched to a gene: 4. The CDR3 has 12 amino acids. Germline V gene lookup returns CDR1 DFQATT and CDR2 SNEGSKA (reference sequence). The CDR3 here is CSARGPDRKLFF. In DNA, the CDR3 is TGCAGTGCTAGAGGTCCGGACAGGAAACTGTTTTTT.

V and J are TRBV5-1 and TRBJ2-3; D possibly corresponds to TRBD1 (6 bases). The germline V gene has CDR1 SGHRS and CDR2 YFSETQ. The CDR3 length is 15 residues. Trimming removed 4 bases at V and 0 bases at J, with 12 bases between. CDR3 residues: CASSPPGASTDTQYF. The CDR3 nucleotides are TGCGCCAGCAGCCCTCCAGGGGCTAGCACAGATACGCAGTATTTT.

This clonotype was recorded at least ten times. The rearrangement joins TRBV7-2 to TRBJ2-1, with 7 bases that match TRBD1. There are 14 residues in the CDR3. Trimming took 5 bases from V and 2 from J; bases not matched to a gene: 3. Germline V lookup: CDR1 SGHTA, CDR2 FQGNSA. This CDR3 reads CASSLGTAYNEQFF. The DNA of the CDR3 is TGTGCCAGCAGCCTTGGGACAGCCTACAATGAGCAGTTCTTC.

The V gene is TRBV19, the J gene TRBJ2-1; TRBD1 agrees at 9 bases. V lost 6 bases, J lost 5 bases, and 11 bases stayed unmatched. CDR1 and CDR2 from the germline V gene are LNHDA and SQIVND (reference sequence). CDR3 size: 16 residues. CDR3 DNA: TGTGCCAGTAGAGATACCGGGACAGGGATTCACAATGAGCAGTTCTTC. It is translated as CASRDTGTGIHNEQFF. The full variable domain, rest sourced from reference TRBV19 and TRBJ2-1, is DGGITQSPKYLFRKEGQNVTLSCEQNLNHDAMYWYRQDPGQGLRLIYYSQIVNDFQKGDIAEGYSVSREKKESFPLTVTSAQKNPTAFYLCASRDTGTGIHNEQFFGPGTRLTVL.

The genes are TRBV5-5 and TRBJ1-4, with 7 bases fitting TRBD1. This CDR3 comprises 14 residues. The J segment lost 7 bases and the V segment lost 4 bases, leaving 7 bases of the junction unmatched. Germline V gives CDR1 SGHKS, CDR2 YYEKEE (reference sequence). The CDR3: CASSRTGRREKLFF. CDR3 coding DNA: TGTGCCAGCAGCCGGACAGGTCGCCGTGAAAAACTGTTTTTT. Looking up the rest from reference TRBV5-5 and TRBJ1-4 gives the full variable domain: DAGVTQSPTHLIKTRGQQVTLRCSPISGHKSVSWYQQVLGQGPQFIFQYYEKEERGRGNFPDRFSARQFPNYSSELNVNALLLGDSALYLCASSRTGRREKLFFGSGTQLSVL.

The chain combines TRBV5-1 with TRBJ1-2; 7 nucleotides agree with TRBD1. The CDR3 has 16 amino acids. J was trimmed by 5 bases and V by 4 bases; bases with no gene match: 14. Germline CDR1 SGHRS, CDR2 YFSETQ. CDR3 sequence (DNA): TGCGCCAGCAGCCGATCAGGGACAGCAAATGATTATGGCTACACCTTC. It translates to CASSRSGTANDYGYTF.

This clonotype was detected a few times. At one end, the junction sequence differs from germline, possibly due to a read error. The chain combines TRBV6-5 with TRBJ1-6; unclear D gene. The germline V gene has CDR1 MNHEY and CDR2 SVGAGI. The CDR3 has 13 residues. The DNA for the CDR3 is TGTGCCAGCAGTTACTCGTGGGATTCTCCCCTCCACTTT. Translation: CASSYSWDSPLHF.

This clonotype was recorded a few times. V gene TRBV4-1 combines with J gene TRBJ2-1; 8 bases fit TRBD2. Germline trimming cut 1 base from V and 9 bases from J; bases unmatched to any gene: 14. CDR1 and CDR2 (germline): MGHRA, YSYEKL. The CDR3 consists of 17 residues. CDR3 coding DNA: TGCGCCAGCAGCCAAGGGGCCGGGACTAGGGGGTGGCGTGAGCAGTTCTTC. It yields the protein CASSQGAGTRGWREQFF.

This clonotype was counted many times. This chain connects TRBV5-1 to TRBJ1-6; tentatively, D is TRBD1 (6 bases). The germline gives CDR1 SGHRS, CDR2 YFSETQ. The CDR3 extends over 14 amino acids. V was shortened by 4 bases and J by 7 bases, with 12 bases between the two germline ends. CDR3 amino acids: CASSLGQTNSPLHF. In DNA, the CDR3 is TGCGCCAGCAGCCTAGGACAGACCAATTCACCCCTCCACTTT.

This clonotype was recorded a few times. The DNA is omitted, as the CDR3 cannot be located on it reliably, and the CDR3 follows TCRdb's listing. This sequence joins TRBV20-1 and TRBJ1-2. The CDR3 has 16 residues if both end residues are counted. The V gene's germline CDR1 is DFQATT and CDR2 SNEGSKA (reference sequence). This chain's CDR3 is CSASVPDIISGYGYTF.

V and J are TRBV7-8 and TRBJ2-1, with unresolved D. CDR3 length: 11 residues. Trimming shortened V by 5 bases and J by 9 bases, and 8 bases separated the two germline ends. The germline gives CDR1 SGHVS, CDR2 FQNEAQ. The CDR3 loop is CASSVVGEQFF. The CDR3 DNA reads as TGTGCCAGCAGCGTAGTAGGTGAGCAGTTCTTC.

A few counts support this clonotype. The chain employs TRBV12-3 or TRBV12-4 and TRBJ1-1, with unresolved D. The CDR3 spans 13 residues. The V end lost 3 bases, the J end lost 3 bases, and 8 bases lay between the germline ends. In DNA, the CDR3 is TGTGCCAGCAGTTTTAGAAAGCACACTGAAGCTTTCTTT. Translation: CASSFRKHTEAFF.